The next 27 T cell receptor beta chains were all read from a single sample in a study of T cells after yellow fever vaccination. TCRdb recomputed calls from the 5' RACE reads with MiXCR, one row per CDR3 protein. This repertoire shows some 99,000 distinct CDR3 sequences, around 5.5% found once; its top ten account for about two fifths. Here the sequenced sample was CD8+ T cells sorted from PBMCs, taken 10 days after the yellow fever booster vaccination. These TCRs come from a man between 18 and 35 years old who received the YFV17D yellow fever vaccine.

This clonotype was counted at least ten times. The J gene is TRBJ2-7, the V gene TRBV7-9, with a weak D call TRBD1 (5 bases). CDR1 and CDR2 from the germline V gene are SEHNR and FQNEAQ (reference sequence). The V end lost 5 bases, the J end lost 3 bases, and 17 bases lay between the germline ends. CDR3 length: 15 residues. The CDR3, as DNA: TGTGCCAGCAGCCCCACAGGTCCTTCTCACTACGAGCAGTACTTC. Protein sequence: CASSPTGPSHYEQYF. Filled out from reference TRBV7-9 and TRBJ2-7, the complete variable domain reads DTGVSQNPRHKITKRGQNVTFRCDPISEHNRLYWYRQTLGQGPEFLTYFQNEAQLEKSRLLSDRFSAERPKGSFSTLEIQRTEQGDSAMYLCASSPTGPSHYEQYFGPGTRLTVT.

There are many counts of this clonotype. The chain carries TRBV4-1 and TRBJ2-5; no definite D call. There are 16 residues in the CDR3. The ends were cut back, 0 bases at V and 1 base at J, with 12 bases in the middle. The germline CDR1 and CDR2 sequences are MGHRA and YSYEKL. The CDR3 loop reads CASSQEIRHGQETQYF. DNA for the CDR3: TGCGCCAGCAGCCAAGAGATTCGACACGGCCAAGAGACCCAGTACTTC.

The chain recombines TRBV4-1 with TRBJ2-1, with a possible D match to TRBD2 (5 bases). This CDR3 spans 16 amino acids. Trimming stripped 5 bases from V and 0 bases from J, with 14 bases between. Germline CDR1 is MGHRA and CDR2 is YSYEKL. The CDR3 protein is CASSAEDGSSYNEQFF. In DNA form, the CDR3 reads TGCGCCAGCAGCGCGGAGGATGGGAGCTCCTACAATGAGCAGTTCTTC.

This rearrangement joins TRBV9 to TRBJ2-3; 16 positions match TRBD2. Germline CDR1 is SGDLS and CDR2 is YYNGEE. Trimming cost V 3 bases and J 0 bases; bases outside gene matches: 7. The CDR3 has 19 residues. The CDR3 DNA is TGTGCCAGCAGCGATTCCGGGACTAGCGGGGGGGCAAGCACAGATACGCAGTATTTT. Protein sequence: CASSDSGTSGGASTDTQYF.

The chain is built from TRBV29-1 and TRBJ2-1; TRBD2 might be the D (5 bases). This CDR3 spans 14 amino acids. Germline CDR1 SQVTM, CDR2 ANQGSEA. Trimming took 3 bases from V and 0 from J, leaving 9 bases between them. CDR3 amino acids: CSVEGGSSYNEQFF. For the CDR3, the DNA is TGCAGCGTTGAGGGTGGGAGCTCCTACAATGAGCAGTTCTTC.

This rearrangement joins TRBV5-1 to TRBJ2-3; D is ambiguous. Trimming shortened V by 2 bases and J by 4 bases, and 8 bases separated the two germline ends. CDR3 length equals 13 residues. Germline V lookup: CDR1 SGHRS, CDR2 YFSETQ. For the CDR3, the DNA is TGCGCCAGCAGCTTTCGAGACCCAGATACGCAGTATTTT. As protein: CASSFRDPDTQYF.

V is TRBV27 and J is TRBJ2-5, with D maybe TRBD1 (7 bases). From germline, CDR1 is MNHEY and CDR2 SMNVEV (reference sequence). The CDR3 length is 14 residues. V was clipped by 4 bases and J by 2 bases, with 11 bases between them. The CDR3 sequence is CASSSRGEQETQYF. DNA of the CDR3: TGTGCCAGCAGTTCCAGGGGGGAGCAAGAGACCCAGTACTTC.

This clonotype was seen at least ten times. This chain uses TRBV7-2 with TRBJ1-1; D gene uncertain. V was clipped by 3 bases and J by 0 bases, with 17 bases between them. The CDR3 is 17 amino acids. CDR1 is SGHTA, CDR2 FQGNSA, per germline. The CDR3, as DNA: TGTGCCAGCAGCTTCCCGAGACACGAAGCCATGAACACTGAAGCTTTCTTT. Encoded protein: CASSFPRHEAMNTEAFF.

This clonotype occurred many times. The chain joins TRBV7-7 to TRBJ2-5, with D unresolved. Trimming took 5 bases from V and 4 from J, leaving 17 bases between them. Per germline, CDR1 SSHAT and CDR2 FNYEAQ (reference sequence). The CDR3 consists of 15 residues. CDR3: CASSRYFEGRETQYF. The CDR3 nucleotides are TGTGCCAGCAGCCGATATTTTGAAGGGCGAGAGACCCAGTACTTC.

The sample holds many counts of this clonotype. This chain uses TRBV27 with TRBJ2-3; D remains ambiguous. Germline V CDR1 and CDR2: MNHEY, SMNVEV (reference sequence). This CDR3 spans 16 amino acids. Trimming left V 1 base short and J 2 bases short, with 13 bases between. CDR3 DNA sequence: TGTGCCAGCAGTTTATTTTTTCGTATGCACACAGATACGCAGTATTTT. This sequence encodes CASSLFFRMHTDTQYF.

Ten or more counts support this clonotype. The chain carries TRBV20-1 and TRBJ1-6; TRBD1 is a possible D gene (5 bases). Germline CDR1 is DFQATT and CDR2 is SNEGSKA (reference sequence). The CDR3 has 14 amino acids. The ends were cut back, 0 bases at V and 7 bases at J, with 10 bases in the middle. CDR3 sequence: CSAREGHANSPLHF. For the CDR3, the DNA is TGCAGTGCTAGAGAGGGGCATGCAAATTCACCCCTCCACTTT.

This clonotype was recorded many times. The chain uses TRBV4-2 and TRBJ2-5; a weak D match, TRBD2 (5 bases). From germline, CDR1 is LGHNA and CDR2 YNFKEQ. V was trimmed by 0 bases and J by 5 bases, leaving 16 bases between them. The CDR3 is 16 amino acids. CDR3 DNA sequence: TGTGCCAGCAGCCAAGAAAGATATGCTAGCCCGGAGACCCAGTACTTC. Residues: CASSQERYASPETQYF.

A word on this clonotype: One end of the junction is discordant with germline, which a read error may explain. The chain's CDR3 is CASRLGNTIYF. The CDR3 nucleotides are TGTGCCAGCAGATTAGGAAACACCATATATTTT. V is TRBV12-3 or TRBV12-4 and J is TRBJ1-3; D remains ambiguous. The CDR3 runs to 11 residues.

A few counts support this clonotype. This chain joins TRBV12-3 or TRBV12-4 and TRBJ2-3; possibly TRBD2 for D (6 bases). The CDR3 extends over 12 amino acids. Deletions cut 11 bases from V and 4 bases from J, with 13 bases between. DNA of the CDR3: TGTGCCTCCTGGTCGGGGGCAGATACGCAGTATTTT. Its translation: CASWSGADTQYF.

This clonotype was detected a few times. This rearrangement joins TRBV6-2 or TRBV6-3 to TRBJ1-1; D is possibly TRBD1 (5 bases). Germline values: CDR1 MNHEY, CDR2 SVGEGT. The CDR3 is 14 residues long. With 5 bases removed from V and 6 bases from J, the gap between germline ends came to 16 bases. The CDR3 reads CASSIRQTISEAFF. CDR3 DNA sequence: TGTGCCAGCAGTATCAGACAGACCATCTCTGAAGCTTTCTTT.

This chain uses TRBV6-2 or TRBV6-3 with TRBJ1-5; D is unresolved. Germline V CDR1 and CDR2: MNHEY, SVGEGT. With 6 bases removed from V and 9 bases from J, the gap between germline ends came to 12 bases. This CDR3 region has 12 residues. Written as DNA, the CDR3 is TGTGCCAGCAGCCAGACCCCATGGCCCCAGCATTTT. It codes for CASSQTPWPQHF.

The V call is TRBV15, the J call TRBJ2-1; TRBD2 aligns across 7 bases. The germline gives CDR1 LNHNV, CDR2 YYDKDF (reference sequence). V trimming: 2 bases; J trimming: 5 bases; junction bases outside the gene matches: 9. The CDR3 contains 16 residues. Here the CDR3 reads CATSRTTSALNNEQFF. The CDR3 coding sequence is TGTGCCACCAGCAGAACCACTAGCGCCCTCAACAATGAGCAGTTCTTC.

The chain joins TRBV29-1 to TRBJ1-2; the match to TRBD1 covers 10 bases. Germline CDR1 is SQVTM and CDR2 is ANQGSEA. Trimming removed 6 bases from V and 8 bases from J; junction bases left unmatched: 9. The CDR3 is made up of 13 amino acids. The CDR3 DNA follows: TGCAGCGTCCCGCGACAGGGGGCGGAAGGCTACACCTTC. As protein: CSVPRQGAEGYTF.

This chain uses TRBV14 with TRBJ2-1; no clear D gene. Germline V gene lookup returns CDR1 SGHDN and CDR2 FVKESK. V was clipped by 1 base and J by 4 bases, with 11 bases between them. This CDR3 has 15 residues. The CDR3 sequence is CASSQASGFYNEQFF. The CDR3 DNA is TGTGCCAGCAGCCAAGCCTCAGGATTTTACAATGAGCAGTTCTTC. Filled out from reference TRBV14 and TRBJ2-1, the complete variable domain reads EAGVTQFPSHSVIEKGQTVTLRCDPISGHDNLYWYRRVMGKEIKFLLHFVKESKQDESGMPNNRFLAERTGGTYSTLKVQPAELEDSGVYFCASSQASGFYNEQFFGPGTRLTVL.

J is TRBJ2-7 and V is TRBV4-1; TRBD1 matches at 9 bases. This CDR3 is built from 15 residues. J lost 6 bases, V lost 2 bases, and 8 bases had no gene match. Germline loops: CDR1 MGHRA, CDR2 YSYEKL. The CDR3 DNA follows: TGCGCCAGCAGCCAATCACAGGGGGCTCTCGGCGAGCAGTACTTC. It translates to CASSQSQGALGEQYF.

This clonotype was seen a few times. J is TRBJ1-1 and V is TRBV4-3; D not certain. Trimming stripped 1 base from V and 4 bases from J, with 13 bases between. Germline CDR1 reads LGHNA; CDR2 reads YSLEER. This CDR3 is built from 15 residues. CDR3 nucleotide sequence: TGCGCCAGCAGCCAAGGGTCAGTACCTTCCACTGAAGCTTTCTTT. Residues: CASSQGSVPSTEAFF.

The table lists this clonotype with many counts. CDR3 protein: CASSLYPKGDEQFF. The CDR3 nucleotides are TGTGCCAGCAGCTTATACCCCAAGGGCGATGAGCAGTTCTTC. The V call is TRBV7-8, the J call TRBJ2-1; D ambiguous. The germline V and J ends were trimmed by 2 bases and 8 bases, with 13 bases remaining between them. Looked up from germline, CDR1 is SGHVS and CDR2 is FQNEAQ. This CDR3 spans 14 amino acids.

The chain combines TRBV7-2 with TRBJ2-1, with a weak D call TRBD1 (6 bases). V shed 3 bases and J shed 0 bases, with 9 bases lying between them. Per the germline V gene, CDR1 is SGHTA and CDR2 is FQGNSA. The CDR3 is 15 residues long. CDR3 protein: CASSFGTTSYNEQFF. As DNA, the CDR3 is TGTGCCAGCAGCTTCGGGACAACCTCCTACAATGAGCAGTTCTTC. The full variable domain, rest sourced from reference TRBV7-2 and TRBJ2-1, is GAGVSQSPSNKVTEKGKDVELRCDPISGHTALYWYRQSLGQGLEFLIYFQGNSAPDKSGLPSDRFSAERTGGSVSTLTIQRTQQEDSAVYLCASSFGTTSYNEQFFGPGTRLTVL.

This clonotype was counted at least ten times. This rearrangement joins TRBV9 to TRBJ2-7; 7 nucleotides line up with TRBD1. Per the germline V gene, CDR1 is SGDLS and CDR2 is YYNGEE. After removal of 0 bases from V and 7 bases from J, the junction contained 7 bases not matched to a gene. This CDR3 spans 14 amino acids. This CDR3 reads CASSVGRGTVEQYV. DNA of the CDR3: TGTGCCAGCAGCGTAGGCAGGGGGACGGTAGAGCAGTACGTC.

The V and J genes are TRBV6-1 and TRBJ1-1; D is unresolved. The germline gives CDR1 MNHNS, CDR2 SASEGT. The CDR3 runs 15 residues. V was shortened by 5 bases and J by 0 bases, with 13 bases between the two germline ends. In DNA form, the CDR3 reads TGTGCCAGCAGTTATAAAGACGGAATGAACACTGAAGCTTTCTTT. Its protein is CASSYKDGMNTEAFF.

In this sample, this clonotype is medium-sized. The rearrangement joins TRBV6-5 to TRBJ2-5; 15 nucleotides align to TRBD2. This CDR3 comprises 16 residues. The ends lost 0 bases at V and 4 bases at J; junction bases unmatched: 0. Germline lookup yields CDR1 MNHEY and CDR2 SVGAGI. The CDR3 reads CASSYSGLAGGETQYF. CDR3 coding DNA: TGTGCCAGCAGTTACTCGGGACTAGCGGGGGGAGAGACCCAGTACTTC.

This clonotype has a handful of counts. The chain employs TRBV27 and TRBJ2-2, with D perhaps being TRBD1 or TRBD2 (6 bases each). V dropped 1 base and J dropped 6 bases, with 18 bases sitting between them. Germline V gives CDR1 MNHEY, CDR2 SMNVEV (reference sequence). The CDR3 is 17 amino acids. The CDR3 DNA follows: TGTGCCAGCAGTTTATTGCAGGGGCTGGAGGGGGCCGGGGAGCTGTTTTTT. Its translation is CASSLLQGLEGAGELFF.